This T cell receptor (beta chain) was captured by sequencing in a study of shared clonotypes between healthy human individuals. Study-wide context: The donors, a couple of women and three men, were aged 18 to 49.

J was trimmed by 6 bases and V by 2 bases; bases with no gene match: 3. Germline lookup yields CDR1 MRHNA and CDR2 SNTAGT. CDR3 size: 15 residues. TCRdb's copy holds only in-frame clones and misses some; the assay was immunoSEQ multiplex PCR. The profile shows a few million clones, more than 80% of them singletons. Study conclusions and caveats: The study sampled only blood, and tissue repertoires likely differ. Richness estimates generally favored naive over memory subsets.

A word on this clone: Its antigen is not identified.

Into CD45RA+ naive and CD45RA-negative memory subsets, the CD4+ cells were split. The chain recombines TRBV6-4 with TRBJ2-1; 11 nucleotides line up with TRBD2. The material sequenced was naive CD4+ T cells sorted from blood. Described subset: CD45RA+ positively selected. The origin of this receptor is a man between 18 and 35 years old in good health. DNA for the CDR3: TGTGCCAGCAGTGACCCGGGACTAGCGGTCAATGAGCAGTTCTTC. Protein sequence: CASSDPGLAVNEQFF.